This is a list of T cell receptor beta chains from one sample in a study of TIL therapy for anti-PD-1-resistant metastatic lung cancer. The data were produced by immunoSEQ multiplex PCR, yet TCRdb's version contains in-frame clones alone and is incomplete. The repertoire holds about 46,000 clones, with 86% as singletons. The starting material was blood, obtained at baseline. Receptors were obtained from a person between 30 and 80 years old with non-small cell lung cancer. Each CDR3 is given with its conserved first and last residue. Fields, in order: clone size, J gene, CDR3 length, V gene, D gene, CDR3 protein, CDR3 DNA. A D gene is named only where the DNA matches it firmly. Clone size, where shown, is once, few, many, or a class for clones that have expanded.

-,TRBJ1-1,16,TRBV10-1,-,CASSESVSVGNTEAFF,TGCGCCAGCAGTGAGTCTGTGTCGGTAGGGAACACTGAAGCTTTCTTT
-,TRBJ2-2,15,TRBV6-5,-,CASSYSTGNTGELFF,TGTGCCAGCAGTTACTCTACAGGGAACACCGGGGAGCTGTTTTTT
-,TRBJ2-7,15,TRBV5-1,-,CASSPFPGESYEQYF,TGCGCCAGCAGCCCGTTCCCAGGGGAGTCCTACGAGCAGTACTTC
once,TRBJ2-7,15,TRBV5-4,TRBD2,CASSLGGLALYEQYF,TGTGCCAGCAGCTTGGGGGGACTAGCTTTATACGAGCAGTACTTC
-,TRBJ2-1,12,TRBV7-6,-,CASSPSYNEQFF,TGTGCCAGCAGTCCCTCCTACAATGAGCAGTTCTTC
few,TRBJ2-2,13,TRBV6-5,-,CASSYRATGELFF,TGTGCCAGCAGTTACAGGGCCACCGGGGAGCTGTTTTTT
-,TRBJ1-5,14,TRBV7-2,TRBD1,CASRNRGGNQPQHF,TGTGCCAGCAGAAACAGGGGGGGCAATCAGCCCCAGCATTTT
-,TRBJ1-2,13,TRBV19,-,CASSLGTNYGYTF,TGTGCCAGTAGCCTAGGGACAAACTATGGCTACACCTTC
-,TRBJ2-7,15,TRBV11-2,-,CASSSYSVVEGEQYF,TGTGCCAGCAGCTCCTATTCGGTGGTTGAGGGCGAGCAGTACTTC
once,TRBJ2-5,18,TRBV6-2/TRBV6-3,TRBD2,CASSSLLLGGSIQETQYF,TGTGCCAGCAGTTCCCTCTTGCTAGGCGGGAGTATCCAAGAGACCCAGTACTTC
-,TRBJ2-5,14,TRBV7-2,TRBD2,CASSTRTSDETQYF,TGTGCCAGCAGCACGCGGACTAGCGATGAGACCCAGTACTTC
-,TRBJ1-4,12,TRBV7-9,-,CASSRTPEKLFF,TGTGCCAGCAGCCGGACCCCTGAAAAACTGTTTTTT
-,TRBJ2-2,12,TRBV21-1,-,CASSWGTGELFF,TGTGCCAGCAGCTGGGGCACCGGGGAGCTGTTTTTT
-,TRBJ2-7,16,TRBV6-6,TRBD2,CASSYSATSASYEQYF,TGTGCCAGCAGTTACTCAGCGACTAGCGCTTCCTACGAGCAGTACTTC
-,TRBJ2-7,16,TRBV4-2,-,CASSPDFWGSSAEQYF,TGTGCCAGCAGCCCAGACTTTTGGGGGAGTTCTGCCGAGCAGTACTTC
-,TRBJ2-7,16,TRBV6-6,TRBD2,CASSPGLAGGQYEQYF,TGTGCCAGCAGCCCAGGACTAGCGGGGGGGCAGTACGAGCAGTACTTC
once,TRBJ2-3,13,TRBV6-2/TRBV6-3,-,CASSYSPPDTQYF,TGTGCCAGCAGTTACTCCCCCCCAGATACGCAGTATTTT
-,TRBJ2-5,15,TRBV3-1/TRBV3-2,-,CASSQVVAAQETQYF,TGTGCCAGCAGCCAAGTTGTAGCGGCCCAAGAGACCCAGTACTTC
-,TRBJ2-1,16,TRBV28,-,CASSLGRGAAYNEQFF,TGTGCCAGCAGTTTAGGTCGGGGGGCTGCCTACAATGAGCAGTTCTTC
-,TRBJ1-4,14,TRBV28,-,CASTPGGHSEKLFF,TGTGCCAGCACCCCTGGGGGCCATAGTGAAAAACTGTTTTTT
-,TRBJ2-2,16,TRBV7-9,TRBD1,CASSPQTGGSTGELFF,TGTGCCAGCAGCCCGCAGACAGGGGGCTCCACCGGGGAGCTGTTTTTT
-,TRBJ2-1,11,TRBV12-3/TRBV12-4,-,CASSPGLRQFF,TGTGCCAGCAGCCCCGGACTGCGGCAGTTCTTC
-,TRBJ2-2,15,TRBV7-2,-,CASSLAFGESGELFF,TGTGCCAGCAGCTTAGCATTTGGAGAATCCGGGGAGCTGTTTTTT
-,TRBJ1-3,13,TRBV5-6,-,CASKVDSGNTIYF,TGTGCCAGCAAGGTCGACTCTGGAAACACCATATATTTT
-,TRBJ2-2,15,TRBV3-1/TRBV3-2,-,CASSQVVRSTGELFF,TGTGCCAGCAGCCAAGTTGTCAGATCAACCGGGGAGCTGTTTTTT
-,TRBJ1-2,11,TRBV5-6,TRBD1,CASSFLRDSHF,TGTGCCAGCAGCTTTCTCCGGGACAGCCACTTC
-,TRBJ1-5,13,TRBV7-8,-,CASRREGNQPQHF,TGTGCCAGCAGGCGGGAGGGTAATCAGCCCCAGCATTTT
-,TRBJ2-1,15,TRBV7-2,-,CASSLLGPVRDEQFF,TGTGCCAGCAGCTTGCTGGGGCCGGTCCGGGATGAGCAGTTCTTC
-,TRBJ2-2,14,TRBV30,-,CAWSPGSLTGELFF,TGTGCCTGGAGTCCCGGGAGTCTTACCGGGGAGCTGTTTTTT
-,TRBJ2-7,16,TRBV28,-,CASSRSAGTLGGEQYF,TGTGCCAGCAGTCGATCTGCCGGGACCCTGGGCGGGGAGCAGTACTTC
-,TRBJ2-7,16,TRBV7-8,-,CASSLPVKGGRHEQYF,TGTGCCAGCAGCTTACCTGTGAAGGGGGGGCGACACGAGCAGTACTTC
-,TRBJ2-1,18,TRBV5-1,TRBD2,CASSLVGLAGGPSNEQFF,TGCGCCAGCAGCTTGGTGGGACTAGCGGGGGGGCCGTCCAATGAGCAGTTCTTC
-,TRBJ2-1,15,TRBV12-5,-,CASATGPERGNEQFF,TGTGCTAGTGCCACGGGGCCAGAACGGGGGAATGAGCAGTTCTTC
-,TRBJ1-6,19,TRBV11-2,-,CASSPTRGGLSSYNSPLHF,TGTGCCAGCAGTCCAACACGCGGGGGACTAAGCTCCTATAATTCACCCCTCCACTTT
-,TRBJ2-1,14,TRBV4-1,-,CASSQDRLSNEQFF,TGCGCCAGCAGCCAAGATCGACTCTCCAATGAGCAGTTCTTC
few,TRBJ2-2,16,TRBV9,-,CASSPRSDSNTGELFF,TGTGCCAGCAGCCCCAGGAGTGACAGTAACACCGGGGAGCTGTTTTTT
-,TRBJ2-1,16,TRBV24-1,TRBD2,CATSDDGRALNNEQFF,TGTGCCACCAGTGATGACGGGAGGGCCTTAAACAATGAGCAGTTCTTC
once,TRBJ2-7,14,TRBV29-1,-,CSILSGVSSYEQYF,TGCAGCATTCTCTCCGGGGTAAGCTCCTACGAGCAGTACTTC
-,TRBJ2-1,16,TRBV2,TRBD2,CASSESRTRGKNEQFF,TGTGCCAGCAGTGAAAGTCGGACTAGAGGGAAGAATGAGCAGTTCTTC
-,TRBJ2-3,13,TRBV30,TRBD2,CAWSTGGADTQYF,TGTGCCTGGAGTACGGGGGGGGCAGATACGCAGTATTTT
-,TRBJ2-1,15,TRBV19,TRBD1,CASSTGTVSYNEQFF,TGTGCCAGTAGTACCGGGACAGTCTCCTACAATGAGCAGTTCTTC
-,TRBJ1-2,12,TRBV29-1,-,CSVVGGPKGYTF,TGCAGCGTTGTAGGGGGACCTAAGGGCTACACCTTC
-,TRBJ2-1,14,TRBV5-1,-,CASSPETSFNEQFF,TGCGCCAGCAGCCCCGAGACTAGTTTCAATGAGCAGTTCTTC
-,TRBJ2-2,15,TRBV5-6,-,CASSAGSGWRGELFF,TGTGCCAGCAGCGCCGGTTCTGGGTGGCGCGGGGAGCTGTTTTTT
-,TRBJ2-2,15,TRBV7-2,TRBD2,CASSSRGGNTGELFF,TGTGCCAGCAGTTCCCGGGGGGGGAACACCGGGGAGCTGTTTTTT
-,TRBJ2-7,14,TRBV7-8,-,CASSFDGSSYEQYF,TGTGCCAGCAGCTTCGACGGAAGCTCCTACGAGCAGTACTTC
-,TRBJ2-7,14,TRBV4-2,-,CASSQGGQTYEQYF,TGTGCCAGCAGCCAAGGCGGACAAACCTACGAGCAGTACTTC
-,TRBJ1-4,15,TRBV28,-,CASSPTDATNEKLFF,TGTGCCAGCAGTCCGACCGACGCAACTAATGAAAAACTGTTTTTT
-,TRBJ2-1,17,TRBV11-2,TRBD2,CASSWLAGGPFYNEQFF,TGTGCCAGCAGCTGGCTAGCGGGAGGGCCCTTCTACAATGAGCAGTTCTTC
-,TRBJ1-5,15,TRBV19,TRBD1,CASSPTQGVRQPQHF,TGTGCCAGTAGTCCTACCCAGGGGGTCCGGCAGCCCCAGCATTTT
-,TRBJ2-7,14,TRBV28,-,CASSLLGVPYEQYF,TGTGCCAGCAGTCTTCTAGGTGTACCCTACGAGCAGTACTTC